A selection of T cell receptor beta chains follows, all from one sample in a study of control samples from healthy donors and cancer patients. The protocol was immunoSEQ multiplex PCR, while the TCRdb copy is restricted to in-frame clones and leaves out a portion. The profile shows 75,000 to 100,000 clones, about 90% of them singletons. Sequencing was done on a sample of blood. The source is a man aged 30-40 years in good health. Both conserved end residues are trimmed from each CDR3. Part of the rows lack a size; the others show once, few, many or a class for expanded clones.

j_call	clone_size	v_call	cdr3_aa
TRBJ2-7	NA	TRBV4-1	ASSQEGAAYEQY
TRBJ2-3	NA	TRBV3-1/TRBV3-2	ASSPTSGSSTDTQY
TRBJ1-4	NA	TRBV3-1/TRBV3-2	ASSQEVRAEKLF
TRBJ2-2	NA	TRBV4-1	ASSQISGTSGYTGELF
TRBJ2-7	few	TRBV14	ASSQVGVLGEQY
TRBJ2-7	NA	TRBV28	ASRGAAGSYEQY
TRBJ2-7	NA	TRBV5-1	ASSLYREGYEQY
TRBJ2-7	NA	TRBV3-1/TRBV3-2	ASSPRASAETYEQY
TRBJ1-2	once	TRBV5-5	ASSVATGPYGYT
TRBJ2-1	few	TRBV5-6	ASSLRPPRDRSNEQF
TRBJ2-2	once	TRBV11-1	ASSFRGAGTGELF
TRBJ1-1	NA	TRBV11-3	ASSPDRGYGTEAF
TRBJ2-3	NA	TRBV19	ASSIGQGPDTQY
TRBJ2-2	NA	TRBV9	ASSVGFATGELF
TRBJ1-5	NA	TRBV28	ASSPSGHYSNQPQH
TRBJ1-2	NA	TRBV11-1	ASSFQGYGYGYT
TRBJ2-7	NA	TRBV10-3	AISEDRVASYEQY
TRBJ1-1	once	TRBV3-1/TRBV3-2	ASSRRGRTEAF
TRBJ1-1	NA	TRBV6-5	ASILTQGNTEAF
TRBJ2-5	NA	TRBV7-3	ASSRSPGQGPQETQY
TRBJ1-5	NA	TRBV19	ASRGHFSGPQH
TRBJ2-2	NA	TRBV6-4	ASSDSSGSGELF
TRBJ1-6	once	TRBV28	ASSSRRGADNSPLH
TRBJ2-7	once	TRBV19	ASSPGLDPSYEQY
TRBJ2-7	NA	TRBV7-9	ASSYNKTGGNSYEQY
TRBJ1-1	once	TRBV28	ASSLSYTEAF
TRBJ2-7	NA	TRBV11-2	ASSLGHYEQY
TRBJ2-5	NA	TRBV16	ASSQGTGQETQY
TRBJ2-1	NA	TRBV21-1	ASSKPGGPYNEQF
TRBJ1-1	NA	TRBV28	ASSLPLGGYTEAF
TRBJ2-3	NA	TRBV18	ASSPRRASTDTQY
TRBJ2-1	NA	TRBV5-4	ASSPRDRGNEQF
TRBJ1-2	few	TRBV7-8	ASSLREGNYGYT
TRBJ1-1	NA	TRBV11-3	ASSLEGNTEAF
TRBJ1-2	few	TRBV2	ASSGATGSNYGYT
TRBJ1-2	NA	TRBV19	ASSAGQTHYGYT
TRBJ2-7	NA	TRBV5-1	ASRLAGDSPGNEQY
TRBJ2-3	NA	TRBV5-1	ASSIQPTDTQY
TRBJ2-2	NA	TRBV5-1	ASSLGQGDNTGELF
TRBJ1-2	NA	TRBV27	ASSSPLGGDYGYT
TRBJ1-1	once	TRBV7-2	ASSFYRGPEAF
TRBJ2-1	once	TRBV18	ASSPPGTSGYNEQF
TRBJ2-5	NA	TRBV4-2	ASSQDRLATLSETQY
TRBJ1-2	NA	TRBV3-1/TRBV3-2	ASSRGQHYGYT
TRBJ2-1	NA	TRBV11-2	ASSLTSAWGDEQF
TRBJ1-3	NA	TRBV28	ASSLAGRGVTGNTIY